This passage covers 9 T cell receptor beta chains from one sample sequenced in a study of beta chain features in type 1 diabetes. cDNA synthesis used the whole RNA isolate, giving expressed TCRB sequences. Generated by immunoSEQ multiplex PCR, the TCRdb table keeps only in-frame clones and is missing some. In the table there are under 400,000 clones, around 19% of which are singletons. The sample consisted of naive CD4+ T cells from blood. All receptors come from a woman aged 18-29 years in good health.

Concerning this clone: The sample carries other DNA sequences with the same CDR3. The V gene is TRBV30, the J gene TRBJ1-2; 9 nucleotides line up with TRBD1. The junction had 0 bases not matched to a gene; V was cut back by 5 bases and J by 5 bases. This CDR3 region has 11 residues. The germline CDR1 and CDR2 sequences are GTSNPN and SVGIG (reference sequence). CDR3: CAWGQGYGYTF. The CDR3, as DNA: TGTGCCTGGGGACAGGGGTATGGCTACACCTTC.

The chain combines TRBV5-1 with TRBJ1-1; 8 bases map to TRBD1. V lost 4 bases, J lost 3 bases, and 8 bases stayed unmatched. The CDR3 runs to 15 residues. Germline V gives CDR1 SGHRS, CDR2 YFSETQ. The CDR3 DNA sequence: TGCGCCAGCAGCCCCGGGACAGGACGGGACACTGAAGCTTTCTTT. Amino acids: CASSPGTGRDTEAFF.

The rearrangement uses TRBV9 and TRBJ2-4; TRBD1 agrees at 7 bases. CDR1 is SGDLS, CDR2 YYNGEE, per germline. The V gene end was trimmed by 4 bases and the J gene end by 2 bases; junction bases not matched to a gene: 3. This CDR3 is 14 amino acids long. As DNA, the CDR3 is TGTGCCAGCAGCCCCAGGGGGACCAAAAACATTCAGTACTTC. It codes for CASSPRGTKNIQYF.

J is TRBJ2-7 and V is TRBV18; TRBD2 matches 11 bases. V shed 5 bases and J 5 bases; nucleotides not matched to a gene: 8. The CDR3 loop spans 15 amino acids. Germline loops: CDR1 KGHSH, CDR2 LQKENI. Written as DNA, the CDR3 is TGTGCCAGCTCAATACCTAGCGGGAGGCTACACGAGCAGTACTTC. Its protein is CASSIPSGRLHEQYF.

The genes are TRBV5-6 and TRBJ2-1; weak D call: TRBD1 (6 bases). The CDR3 has 14 residues. Germline V gives CDR1 SGHDT, CDR2 YYEEEE. Trimming took off 6 bases at V and 3 bases at J, with 13 bases between the two ends. The CDR3 region has the DNA TGTGCCAGCACACGAGGGGGTGGCTACAATGAGCAGTTCTTC. Protein product: CASTRGGGYNEQFF.

This clone was recorded a few times. The rearrangement links TRBV7-8 to TRBJ1-5, with D tentatively TRBD1 (5 bases). CDR3 size: 16 residues. Germline V gene lookup returns CDR1 SGHVS and CDR2 FQNEAQ. The V end lost 4 bases, the J end lost 3 bases, and 16 bases lay between the germline ends. The CDR3 spells CASSSQGGRSNQPQHF. In nucleotides, the CDR3 is TGTGCCAGCAGCTCCCAGGGTGGGAGGTCCAATCAGCCCCAGCATTTT.

V usage is TRBV11-3 and J usage is TRBJ2-2; tentatively, D is TRBD1 (6 bases). The germline gives CDR1 SGHNT, CDR2 YENEEA. This CDR3 region has 15 residues. With 5 bases removed from V and 0 bases from J, the gap between germline ends came to 10 bases. CDR3 nucleotides: TGTGCCAGCAGCGACCGACAGGCGAACACCGGGGAGCTGTTTTTT. It yields the protein CASSDRQANTGELFF.

This rearrangement joins TRBV4-1 to TRBJ1-6, with 8 bases fitting TRBD1. CDR3 length: 16 amino acids. Germline trimming cut 2 bases from V and 9 bases from J; bases unmatched to any gene: 9. Germline V gene lookup returns CDR1 MGHRA and CDR2 YSYEKL. In DNA form, the CDR3 reads TGCGCCAGCAGCCAACTGACCGGGACAGGAATTTCACCCCTCCACTTT. Amino acid sequence: CASSQLTGTGISPLHF.

This clone has only a few counts. The J gene is TRBJ1-2, the V gene TRBV5-1; D ambiguous. In germline, CDR1 is SGHRS, CDR2 YFSETQ. Trimming took off 4 bases at V and 6 bases at J, with 13 bases between the two ends. The CDR3 loop spans 13 amino acids. The CDR3 here is CASSEVSWDGYTF. The CDR3 bases are TGCGCCAGCAGCGAGGTCAGTTGGGATGGCTACACCTTC.